This TCR beta chain comes out of a study of patients and donors after allogeneic stem cell transplantation (TCRdb year 2020). CDR1 and CDR2, looked up from the germline V gene (reference sequence), are SEHNR and FQNEAQ. V gives up 3 bases and J gives up 5 bases, and the segment between their germline ends measures 23 bases. Including the terminal cysteine and phenylalanine, the CDR3 comprises 17 residues. Only the CDR3 region is kept as DNA, spanning 51 bases read in frame from base 1. Only a few counts were recorded for this clonotype. The antigen it binds to is not known. One base away there is no much larger clone; base qualities are not given. Library method: RT-PCR. Data came from a NextSeq 550. TCRdb applied fastp at Q25 and MiXCR to the public reads, then kept only in-frame beta chains. Under each unique CDR3 protein, matching rows form one entry showing the most common genes and DNA. This sample gives hundreds of thousands of distinct CDR3 sequences in total; around 15% of them show up just once. The top ten constitute 6.5% to 7.5% of the sample.

Input material: blood, either unsorted or a sorted T cell fraction (not recorded which). The rearrangement joined TRBV7-9 to TRBJ2-7; a tentative D match to TRBD1 spans 6 bases. This TCR came from a human donor who was either an allogeneic HSCT recipient or a stem cell or donor lymphocyte infusion donor (not recorded which). It is not recorded whose cells these are; they may come from a transplant donor. The CDR3 reads as follows: CASSLSQGILALHEQYF. Here is the DNA: TGTGCCAGCAGCTTGAGTCAGGGGATTCTCGCTCTCCACGAGCAGTACTTC.